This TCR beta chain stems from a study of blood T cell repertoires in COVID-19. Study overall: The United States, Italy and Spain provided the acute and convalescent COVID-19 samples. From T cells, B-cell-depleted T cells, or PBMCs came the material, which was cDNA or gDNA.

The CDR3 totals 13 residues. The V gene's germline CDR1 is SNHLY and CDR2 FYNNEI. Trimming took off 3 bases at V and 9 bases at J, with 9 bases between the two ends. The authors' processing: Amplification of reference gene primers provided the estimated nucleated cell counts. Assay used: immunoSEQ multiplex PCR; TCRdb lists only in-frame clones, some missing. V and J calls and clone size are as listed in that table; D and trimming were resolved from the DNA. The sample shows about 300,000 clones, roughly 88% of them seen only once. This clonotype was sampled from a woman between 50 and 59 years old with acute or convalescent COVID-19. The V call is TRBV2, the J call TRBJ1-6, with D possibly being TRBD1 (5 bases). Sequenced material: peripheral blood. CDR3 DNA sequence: TGTGCCAGCAGTGAGCAGGGTGGTTCACCCCTCCACTTT. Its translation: CASSEQGGSPLHF. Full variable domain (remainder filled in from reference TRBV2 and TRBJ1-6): EPEVTQTPSHQVTQMGQEVILRCVPISNHLYFYWYRQILGQKVEFLVSFYNNEISEKSEIFDDQFSVERPDGSNFTLKIRSTKLEDSAMYFCASSEQGGSPLHFGNGTRLTVT.